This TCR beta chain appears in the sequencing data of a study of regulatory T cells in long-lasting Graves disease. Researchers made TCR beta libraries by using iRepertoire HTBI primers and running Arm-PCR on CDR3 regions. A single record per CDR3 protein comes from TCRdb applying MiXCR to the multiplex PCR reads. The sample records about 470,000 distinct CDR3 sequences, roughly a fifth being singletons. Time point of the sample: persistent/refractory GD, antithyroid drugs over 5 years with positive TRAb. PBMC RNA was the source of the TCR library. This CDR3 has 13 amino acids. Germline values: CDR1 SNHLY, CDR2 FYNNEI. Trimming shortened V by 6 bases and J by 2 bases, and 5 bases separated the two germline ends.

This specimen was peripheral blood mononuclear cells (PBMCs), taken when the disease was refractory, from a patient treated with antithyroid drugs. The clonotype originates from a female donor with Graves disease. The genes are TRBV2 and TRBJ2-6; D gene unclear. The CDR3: CASSQTGANVLTF. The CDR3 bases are TGTGCCAGCAGCCAGACTGGGGCCAACGTCCTGACTTTC.